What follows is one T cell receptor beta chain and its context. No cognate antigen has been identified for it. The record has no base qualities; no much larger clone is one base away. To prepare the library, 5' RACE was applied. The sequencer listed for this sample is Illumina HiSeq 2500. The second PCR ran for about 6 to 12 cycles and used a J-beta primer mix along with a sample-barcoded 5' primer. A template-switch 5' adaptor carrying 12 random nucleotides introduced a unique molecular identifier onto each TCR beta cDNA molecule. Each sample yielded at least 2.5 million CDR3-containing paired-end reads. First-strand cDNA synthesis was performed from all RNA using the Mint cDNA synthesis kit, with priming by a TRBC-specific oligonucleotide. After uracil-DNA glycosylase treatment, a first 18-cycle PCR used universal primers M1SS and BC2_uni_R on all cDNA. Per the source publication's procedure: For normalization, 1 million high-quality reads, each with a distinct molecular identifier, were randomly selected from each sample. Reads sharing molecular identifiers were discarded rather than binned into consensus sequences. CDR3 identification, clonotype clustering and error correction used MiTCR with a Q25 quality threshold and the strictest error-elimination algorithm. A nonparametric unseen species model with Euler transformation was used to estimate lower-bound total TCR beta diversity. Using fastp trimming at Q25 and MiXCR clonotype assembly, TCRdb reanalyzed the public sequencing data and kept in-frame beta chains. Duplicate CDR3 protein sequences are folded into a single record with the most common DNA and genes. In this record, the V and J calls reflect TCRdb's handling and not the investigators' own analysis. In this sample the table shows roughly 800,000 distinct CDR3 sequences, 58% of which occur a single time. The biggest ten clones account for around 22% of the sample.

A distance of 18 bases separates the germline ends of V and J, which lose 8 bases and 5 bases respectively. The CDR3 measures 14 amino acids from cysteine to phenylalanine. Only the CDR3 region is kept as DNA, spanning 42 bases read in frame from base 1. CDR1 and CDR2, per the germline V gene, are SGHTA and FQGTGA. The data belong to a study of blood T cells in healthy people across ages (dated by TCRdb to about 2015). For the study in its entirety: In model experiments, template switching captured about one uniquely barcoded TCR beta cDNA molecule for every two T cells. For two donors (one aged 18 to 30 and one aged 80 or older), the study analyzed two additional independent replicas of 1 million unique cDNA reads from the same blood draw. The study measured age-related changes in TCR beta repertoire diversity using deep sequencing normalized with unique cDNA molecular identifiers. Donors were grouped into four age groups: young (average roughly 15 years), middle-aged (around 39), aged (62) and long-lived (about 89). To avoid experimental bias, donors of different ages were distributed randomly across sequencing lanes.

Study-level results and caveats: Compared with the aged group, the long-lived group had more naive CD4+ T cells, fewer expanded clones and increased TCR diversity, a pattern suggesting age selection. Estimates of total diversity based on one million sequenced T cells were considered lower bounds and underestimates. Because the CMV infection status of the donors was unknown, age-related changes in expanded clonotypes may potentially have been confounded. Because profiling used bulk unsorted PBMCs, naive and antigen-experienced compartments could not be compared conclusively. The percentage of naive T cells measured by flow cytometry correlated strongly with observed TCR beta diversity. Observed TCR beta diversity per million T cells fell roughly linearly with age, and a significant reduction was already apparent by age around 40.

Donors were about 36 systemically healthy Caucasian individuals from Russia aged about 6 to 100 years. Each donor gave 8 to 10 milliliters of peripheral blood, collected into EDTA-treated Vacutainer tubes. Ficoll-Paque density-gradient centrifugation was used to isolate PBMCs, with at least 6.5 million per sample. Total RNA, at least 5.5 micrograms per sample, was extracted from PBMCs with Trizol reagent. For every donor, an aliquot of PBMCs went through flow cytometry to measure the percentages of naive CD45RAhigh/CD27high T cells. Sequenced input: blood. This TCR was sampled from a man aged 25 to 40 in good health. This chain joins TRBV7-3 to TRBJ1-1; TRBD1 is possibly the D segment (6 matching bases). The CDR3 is CASVDTGARTEAFF. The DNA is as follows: TGTGCCAGCGTCGATACGGGGGCGCGAACTGAAGCTTTCTTT.